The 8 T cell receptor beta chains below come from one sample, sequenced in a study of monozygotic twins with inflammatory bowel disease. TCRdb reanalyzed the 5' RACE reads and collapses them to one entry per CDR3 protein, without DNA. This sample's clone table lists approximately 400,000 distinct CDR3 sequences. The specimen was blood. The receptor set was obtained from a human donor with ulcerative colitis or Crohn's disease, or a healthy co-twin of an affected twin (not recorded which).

The CDR3 protein is CASSLQAGGTEAFF. This chain connects TRBV5-1 to TRBJ1-1. CDR1 is SGHRS and CDR2 is YFSETQ in the germline V gene. This CDR3 is 14 amino acids long.

CDR3 amino acids: CASSARLGTGRQTQYF. The V and J genes are TRBV9 and TRBJ2-5; TCRdb picks TRBD1, but there is no DNA to check that call. CDR1 and CDR2 from the germline V gene are SGDLS and YYNGEE. The length of the CDR3 is 16 residues.

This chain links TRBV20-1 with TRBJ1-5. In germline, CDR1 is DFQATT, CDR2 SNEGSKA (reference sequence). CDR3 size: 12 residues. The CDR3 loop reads CSALGGGQPQHF.

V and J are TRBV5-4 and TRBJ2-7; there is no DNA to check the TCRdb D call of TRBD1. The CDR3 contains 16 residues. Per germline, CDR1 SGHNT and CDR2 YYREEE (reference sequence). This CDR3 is CASSHGGQGKPYEQYF. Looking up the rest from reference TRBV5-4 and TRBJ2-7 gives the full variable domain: ETGVTQSPTHLIKTRGQQVTLRCSSQSGHNTVSWYQQALGQGPQFIFQYYREEENGRGNFPPRFSGLQFPNYSSELNVNALELDDSALYLCASSHGGQGKPYEQYFGPGTRLTVT.

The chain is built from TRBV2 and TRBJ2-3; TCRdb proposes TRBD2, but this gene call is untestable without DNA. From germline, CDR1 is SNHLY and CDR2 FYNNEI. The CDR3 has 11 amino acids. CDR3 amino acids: CASRAGGPEYF.

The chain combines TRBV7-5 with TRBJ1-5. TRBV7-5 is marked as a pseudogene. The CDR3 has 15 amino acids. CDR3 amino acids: CISVPEARANQPQHF.

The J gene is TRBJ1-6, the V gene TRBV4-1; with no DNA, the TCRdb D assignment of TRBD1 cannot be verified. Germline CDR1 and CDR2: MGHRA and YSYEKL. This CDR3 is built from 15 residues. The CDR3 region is CASSRITGKISPLHF.

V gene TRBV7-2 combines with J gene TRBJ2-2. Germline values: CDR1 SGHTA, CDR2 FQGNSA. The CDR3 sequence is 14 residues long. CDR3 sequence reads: CASSLSGFTGELFF.